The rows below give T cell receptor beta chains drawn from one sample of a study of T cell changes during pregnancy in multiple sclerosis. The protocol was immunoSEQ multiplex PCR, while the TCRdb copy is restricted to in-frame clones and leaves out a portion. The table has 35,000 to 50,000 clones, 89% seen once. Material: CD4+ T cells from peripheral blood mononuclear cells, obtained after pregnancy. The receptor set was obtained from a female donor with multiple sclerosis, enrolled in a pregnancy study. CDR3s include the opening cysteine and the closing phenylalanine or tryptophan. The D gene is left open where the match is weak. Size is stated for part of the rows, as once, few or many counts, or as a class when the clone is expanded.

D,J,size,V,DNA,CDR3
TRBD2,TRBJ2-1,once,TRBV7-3,TGTGCCAGCAGCTTAACGGTTGCGGGAGGGCCCCATGAGCAGTTCTTC,CASSLTVAGGPHEQFF
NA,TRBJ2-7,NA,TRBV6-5,TGTGCCAGCAGTCGCGGGCCAGACTACGAGCAGTACTTC,CASSRGPDYEQYF
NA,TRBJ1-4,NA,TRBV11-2,TGTGCCAGCAGCCCTAGGCGAGTTGGTGAAAAACTGTTTTTT,CASSPRRVGEKLFF
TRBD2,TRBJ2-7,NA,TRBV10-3,TGTGCCATCAGTACCGGACTAGCGGGAGTGAACACCTACGAGCAGTACTTC,CAISTGLAGVNTYEQYF
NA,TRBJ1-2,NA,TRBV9,TGTGCCAGCAGCCCCAGGGGAGGGGGGTACACCTTC,CASSPRGGGYTF
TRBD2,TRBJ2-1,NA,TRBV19,TGTGCCAGTAGTCTTCAAGGACTAGCTCCCAACAATGAGCAGTTCTTC,CASSLQGLAPNNEQFF
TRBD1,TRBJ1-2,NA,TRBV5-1,TGCGCCAGCAGCTCTTCCACAGGGGGGATCTATGGCTACACCTTC,CASSSSTGGIYGYTF
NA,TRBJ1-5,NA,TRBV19,TGTGCCAGTAGTATGCCAGGGCTAAATCAGCCCCAGCATTTT,CASSMPGLNQPQHF
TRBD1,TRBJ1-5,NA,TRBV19,TGTGCCAGTACCACCCTGACAGGGGGTCGTCGTCAGCCCCAGCATTTT,CASTTLTGGRRQPQHF
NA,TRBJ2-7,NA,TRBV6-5,TGTGCCAGCACAATGGGTCTGGCGGCAGAGCAGTACTTC,CASTMGLAAEQYF
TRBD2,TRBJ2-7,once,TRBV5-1,TGCGCCAGCAGTGGACTAGCGGGAGGGTCCTACGAGCAGTACTTC,CASSGLAGGSYEQYF
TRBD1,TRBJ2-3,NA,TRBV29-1,TGCAGCGCCCTGGACAGGGTTGTCACAGATACGCAGTATTTT,CSALDRVVTDTQYF
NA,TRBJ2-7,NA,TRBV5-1,TGCGCCAGCAGCTTGTTCCAGGGTAGCTACGAGCAGTACTTC,CASSLFQGSYEQYF
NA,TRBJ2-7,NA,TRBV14,TGTGCCAGCAGCCAAGTGGAGGGGAGCTCCTACGAGCAGTACTTC,CASSQVEGSSYEQYF
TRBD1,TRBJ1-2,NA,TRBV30,TGTGCCTGTCCGGCACAGGGGGTATACTATGGCTACACCTTC,CACPAQGVYYGYTF
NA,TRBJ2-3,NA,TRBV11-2,TGTGCCAGCAGCTTTCTTATAGCGACACACACAGATACGCAGTATTTT,CASSFLIATHTDTQYF
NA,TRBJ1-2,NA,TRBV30,TGTGCCTGGAGCCGGGACACCCACTATGGCTACACCTTC,CAWSRDTHYGYTF
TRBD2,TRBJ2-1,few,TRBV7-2,TGTGCCAGCAGCCATGGGGGACTAGCGGGAACTGAGCAGTTCTTC,CASSHGGLAGTEQFF
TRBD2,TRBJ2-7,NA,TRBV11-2,TGTGCCAGCAGCTTGCTAGCGGGAGGGGCGGCCTACGAGCAGTACTTC,CASSLLAGGAAYEQYF
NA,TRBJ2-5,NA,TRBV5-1,TGCGCCAGCAGCTTGGATCTTGAGTTAGTGGAGACCCAGTACTTC,CASSLDLELVETQYF
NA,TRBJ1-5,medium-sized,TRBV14,TGTGCCAGCAGTCTGGACGGACATAGCAATCAGCCCCAGCATTTT,CASSLDGHSNQPQHF
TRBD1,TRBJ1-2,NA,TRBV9,TGTGCCAGCAGCGTAGGTGTTGTGGGACAGCAAAACTATGGCTACACCTTC,CASSVGVVGQQNYGYTF
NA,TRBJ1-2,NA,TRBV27,TGTGCCAGCCGCGGGGAGGGAGGCTACACCTTC,CASRGEGGYTF
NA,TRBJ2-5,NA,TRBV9,TGTGCCAGCAGCGTAAACGCGGGGATGTACCAAGAGACCCAGTACTTC,CASSVNAGMYQETQYF
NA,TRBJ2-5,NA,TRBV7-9,TGTGCCAGCAGCTTAAATGGGGCCGTCCTAGAGACCCAGTACTTC,CASSLNGAVLETQYF